Below, 11 T cell receptor beta chains from the same sample are listed, as sequenced in a study of vaccination effects on CD4 cells after COVID-19. Their recognized antigens are unknown. Clones were read by immunoSEQ multiplex PCR, and TCRdb kept only the in-frame ones, dropping some. The sample comprises around 63,000 clones, over 70% of which are singletons, and over 3.5% rests with the top ten. Peptide-pool stimulation followed by sequencing identified expanded antigen-specific CD4+ clonotypes in the ViraFEST assay. On approximately day 9 of culture, CD4+ T cells were separated out. Having tested negative for nucleocapsid antibodies, the vaccine recipients showed no prior SARS-CoV-2 infection. Sample: CD4+ T cells from PBMCs cultured with HCoV-OC43 spike peptides, taken before COVID-19 vaccination. The subset is: HCoV-OC43 spike overlapping peptide pool stimulation. Receptors originate from a human donor who received a COVID-19 vaccine.

This clone was seen just once. The chain combines TRBV20-1 with TRBJ2-5; D is uncertain. There are 10 residues in the CDR3. V shed 5 bases and J shed 6 bases, with 7 bases lying between them. Germline CDR1 DFQATT, CDR2 SNEGSKA (reference sequence). CDR3 DNA: TGCAGTGCTCGGCAGAAGACCCAGTACTTC. Translated: CSARQKTQYF.

To note about this clone: Other nucleotide sequences in the sample specify the same CDR3. The rearrangement uses TRBV3-1 (or the pseudogene TRBV3-2) and TRBJ2-7; 7 bases agree with TRBD2. There are 12 residues in the CDR3. The germline CDR1 and CDR2 sequences are LGHDT and YNNKEL (reference sequence). With 3 bases clipped from V and 6 bases from J, the junction kept 2 bases outside the gene matches. The CDR3 protein is CASSQGGGEQYV. In DNA, the CDR3 is TGTGCCAGCAGCCAGGGGGGGGGCGAGCAGTACGTC.

V and J are TRBV15 and TRBJ2-5; D is unresolved. Trimming shortened V by 0 bases and J by 0 bases, and 8 bases separated the two germline ends. The V gene's germline CDR1 is LNHNV and CDR2 YYDKDF (reference sequence). CDR3 length: 15 residues. CDR3 in amino acids: CATSRDTAYQETQYF. The DNA of the CDR3 is TGTGCCACCAGCAGAGACACAGCATACCAAGAGACCCAGTACTTC.

This rearrangement joins TRBV12-3 or TRBV12-4 to TRBJ2-1; D is uncertain. Between the trimmed V and J ends, which lost 4 bases and 2 bases, there was a span of 6 bases. This CDR3 contains 13 residues. In nucleotides, the CDR3 is TGTGCCAGCAGTTGGGCTACCTACAATGAGCAGTTCTTC. Amino acid sequence: CASSWATYNEQFF.

The rearrangement joins TRBV10-3 to TRBJ1-2, with TRBD1 as a possible D gene (6 bases). This CDR3 is 14 amino acids long. Germline CDR1 reads ENHRY; CDR2 reads SYGVKD. Trimming removed 4 bases at V and 2 bases at J, with 11 bases between. The CDR3 nucleotides are TGTGCCATCAGTGCCGGAGGGGGGAACTATGGCTACACCTTC. Protein product: CAISAGGGNYGYTF.

This clone was detected a few times. The chain employs TRBV7-2 and TRBJ2-1; the D is unclear. Germline CDR1 is SGHTA and CDR2 is FQGNSA. The CDR3 contains 15 residues. Deletions cut 4 bases from V and 4 bases from J, with 14 bases between. CDR3 protein: CASSWSPTRYNEQFF. As DNA, the CDR3 is TGTGCCAGCAGCTGGTCCCCCACTCGATACAATGAGCAGTTCTTC.

This chain connects TRBV4-1 to TRBJ2-5, with 11 positions matching TRBD2. The V and J ends lost 5 bases and 2 bases, in that order; junction bases with no gene match: 7. Germline-derived CDR1 and CDR2 are MGHRA and YSYEKL. This CDR3 comprises 16 residues. CDR3 region: CASSTYTSGGQETQYF. The CDR3 DNA is TGCGCCAGCAGCACTTACACTAGCGGGGGTCAAGAGACCCAGTACTTC.

The rearrangement uses TRBV24-1 and TRBJ2-2, with no clear D. Trimming cost V 7 bases and J 1 base, with 12 bases left between them. CDR1 is KGHDR and CDR2 is SFDVKD in the germline V gene. This CDR3 region has 15 residues. CDR3: CATRPGPGNTGELFF. CDR3 DNA sequence: TGTGCCACCAGACCCGGCCCAGGGAACACCGGGGAGCTGTTTTTT.

The chain has TRBV3-1 (or the pseudogene TRBV3-2) and TRBJ1-6, with D possibly matching TRBD1 (6 bases). Germline V CDR1 and CDR2: LGHDT, YNNKEL (reference sequence). The V end lost 3 bases, the J end lost 10 bases, and 16 bases lay between the germline ends. The length of the CDR3 is 15 residues. CDR3 protein: CASSHAGVPRSPLHF. The CDR3 nucleotides are TGTGCCAGCAGCCACGCAGGGGTCCCACGATCACCCCTCCACTTT.

This chain joins TRBV6-5 and TRBJ2-7, with D perhaps assigned TRBD1 or TRBD2 (6 bases each). Trimming removed 0 bases at V and 7 bases at J, with 13 bases between. This CDR3 is 14 amino acids long. Germline V gene data show CDR1 as MNHEY and CDR2 as SVGAGI. The CDR3, as DNA: TGTGCCAGCAGTTACTCCAGGGGACTGGGGGAGCAGTACGTC. Its protein product is CASSYSRGLGEQYV.

This clone was seen a handful of times. CDR3 protein: CAPLGAFNEKLFF. Written as DNA, the CDR3 is TGTGCCCCCTTGGGGGCCTTTAATGAAAAACTGTTTTTT. The gene calls are TRBV10-3 and TRBJ1-4; a weak D match, TRBD1 (6 bases). V shed 11 bases and J shed 4 bases, with 14 bases lying between them. Germline loops: CDR1 ENHRY, CDR2 SYGVKD. This CDR3 has 13 amino acids.